Below, one T cell receptor beta chain is given with its context. The antigen remains unidentified. This specimen comes from a study of long-term antiretroviral therapy in people with HIV. The assay, immunoSEQ v3.0, was run at survey level. Sequencing was performed with immunoSEQ multiplex PCR; in TCRdb, only in-frame clones are kept and a portion is missing. The repertoire holds 35,000 or so clones, with 75% to 90% as singletons. Participants living with HIV all received treatment in the United States. V was clipped by 7 bases and J by 2 bases, with 9 bases between them. Looked up from germline, CDR1 is SGHRS and CDR2 is YFSETQ. This CDR3 has 12 amino acids. General study points: It was observed that HIV repertoires exhibited narrower CDR3 length ranges than controls. Blood sampling spanned 2004 to 2017, possibly under older ART regimens.

The sequencing here drew on unsorted PBMCs, taken 2.2 years after starting antiretroviral therapy. The genes are TRBV5-1 and TRBJ2-5; D is unresolved. The clonotype was recovered from a man aged 18 to 29 with HIV. The CDR3 DNA sequence: TGCGCCAGCTCTATGAGTCAAGAGACCCAGTACTTC. This sequence encodes CASSMSQETQYF.